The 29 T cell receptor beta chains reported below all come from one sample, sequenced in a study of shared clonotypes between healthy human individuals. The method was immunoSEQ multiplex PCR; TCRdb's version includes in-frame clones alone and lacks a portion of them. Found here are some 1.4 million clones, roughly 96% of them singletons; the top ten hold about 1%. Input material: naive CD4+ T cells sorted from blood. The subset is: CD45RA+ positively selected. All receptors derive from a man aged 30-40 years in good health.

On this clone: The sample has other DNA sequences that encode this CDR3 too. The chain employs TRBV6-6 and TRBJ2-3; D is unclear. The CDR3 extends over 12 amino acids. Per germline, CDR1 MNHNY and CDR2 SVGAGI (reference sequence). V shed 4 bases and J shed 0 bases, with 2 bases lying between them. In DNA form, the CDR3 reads TGTGCCAGCAGTTCTAGCACAGATACGCAGTATTTT. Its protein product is CASSSSTDTQYF.

CDR3 in DNA: TGTGCCTGGAGTGGTGGCAGGGAAGCCTACCACGAGCAGTACTTC. This translates into CAWSGGREAYHEQYF. The rearrangement joins TRBV30 to TRBJ2-7; perhaps TRBD1 as D (5 bases). CDR3 length equals 15 residues. CDR1 is GTSNPN, CDR2 SVGIG, per germline (reference sequence). Trimming removed 1 base at V and 5 bases at J, with 18 bases between.

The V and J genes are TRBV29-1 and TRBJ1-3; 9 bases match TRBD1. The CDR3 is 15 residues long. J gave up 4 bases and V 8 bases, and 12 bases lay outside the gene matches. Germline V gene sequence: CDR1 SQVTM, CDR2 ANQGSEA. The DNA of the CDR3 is TGCAGCCCCCGACGGGGACAGGGTGCCGGAAACACCATATATTTT. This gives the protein CSPRRGQGAGNTIYF.

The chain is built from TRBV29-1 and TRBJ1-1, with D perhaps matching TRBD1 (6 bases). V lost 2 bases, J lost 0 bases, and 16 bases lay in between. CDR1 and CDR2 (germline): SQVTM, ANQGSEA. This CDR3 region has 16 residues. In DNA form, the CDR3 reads TGCAGCGTTGAAATCAGGGGACTGATAATGAACACTGAAGCTTTCTTT. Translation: CSVEIRGLIMNTEAFF.

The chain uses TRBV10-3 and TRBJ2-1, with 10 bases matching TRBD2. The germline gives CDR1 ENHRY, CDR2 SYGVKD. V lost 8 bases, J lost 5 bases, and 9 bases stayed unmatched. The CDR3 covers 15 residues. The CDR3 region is CAIGTGTSDHNEQFF. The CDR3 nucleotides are TGTGCCATCGGTACCGGGACTAGCGACCACAATGAGCAGTTCTTC.

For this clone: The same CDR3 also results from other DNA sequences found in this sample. The CDR3 loop reads CSVEKDRGQGTEAFF. CDR3 nucleotide sequence: TGCAGCGTTGAAAAGGACAGGGGGCAAGGCACTGAAGCTTTCTTT. The rearrangement uses TRBV29-1 and TRBJ1-1; 11 nucleotides agree with TRBD1. The CDR3 contains 15 residues. J gave up 4 bases and V 2 bases, and 6 bases lay outside the gene matches. From germline, CDR1 is SQVTM and CDR2 ANQGSEA.

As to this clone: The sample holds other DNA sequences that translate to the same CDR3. CDR3 bases: TGTGCCAGCAGCTACAGGGGTAATGAGCAGTTCTTC. It encodes CASSYRGNEQFF. This sequence joins TRBV6-6 and TRBJ2-1, with 7 bases aligning to TRBD1. Germline V gene data show CDR1 as MNHNY and CDR2 as SVGAGI (reference sequence). V shed 6 bases and J 7 bases; nucleotides not matched to a gene: 3. The CDR3 sequence is 12 residues long.

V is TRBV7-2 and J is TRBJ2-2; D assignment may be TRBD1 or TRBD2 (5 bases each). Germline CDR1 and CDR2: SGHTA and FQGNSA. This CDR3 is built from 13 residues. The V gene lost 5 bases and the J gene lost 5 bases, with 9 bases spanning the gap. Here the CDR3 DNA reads TGTGCCAGCAGCGCTGAGGGGACCGGGGAGCTGTTTTTT. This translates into CASSAEGTGELFF.

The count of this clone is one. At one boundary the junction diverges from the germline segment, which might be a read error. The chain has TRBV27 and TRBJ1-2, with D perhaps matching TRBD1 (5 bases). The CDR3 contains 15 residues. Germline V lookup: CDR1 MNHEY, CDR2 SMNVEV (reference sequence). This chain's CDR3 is CATSKQDGGSGGYTF. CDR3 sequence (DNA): TGTGCCACCAGTAAACAGGATGGTGGTAGCGGCGGCTACACCTTC.

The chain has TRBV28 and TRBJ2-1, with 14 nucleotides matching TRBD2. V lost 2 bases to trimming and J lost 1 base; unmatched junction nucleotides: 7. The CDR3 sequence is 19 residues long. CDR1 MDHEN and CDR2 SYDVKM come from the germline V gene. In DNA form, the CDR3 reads TGTGCCAGCAGTTTAATGGGACTAGCGGGAGAAGGATCCTACAATGAGCAGTTCTTC. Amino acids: CASSLMGLAGEGSYNEQFF.

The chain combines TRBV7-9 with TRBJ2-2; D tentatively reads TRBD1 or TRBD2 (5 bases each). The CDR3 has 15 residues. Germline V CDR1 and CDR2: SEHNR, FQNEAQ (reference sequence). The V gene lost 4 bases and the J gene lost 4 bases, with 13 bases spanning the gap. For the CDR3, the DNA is TGTGCCAGCAGCTCGACCGGGGCCTTCACCGGGGAGCTGTTTTTT. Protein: CASSSTGAFTGELFF.

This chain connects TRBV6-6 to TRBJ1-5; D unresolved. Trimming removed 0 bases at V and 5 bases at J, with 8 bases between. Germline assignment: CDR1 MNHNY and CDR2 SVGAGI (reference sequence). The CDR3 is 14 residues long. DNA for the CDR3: TGTGCCAGCAGTTACTCCGCAAGGGATCAGCCCCAGCATTTT. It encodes CASSYSARDQPQHF.

The CDR3: CASSLDKGPASGNTIYF. The CDR3 nucleotides are TGTGCCAGCTCACTGGACAAGGGCCCAGCCTCTGGAAACACCATATATTTT. The chain combines TRBV18 with TRBJ1-3, with D perhaps matching TRBD1 (5 bases). Germline CDR1 and CDR2: KGHSH and LQKENI. CDR3 length: 17 residues. The V and J ends lost 4 bases and 0 bases respectively, with 16 bases between them.

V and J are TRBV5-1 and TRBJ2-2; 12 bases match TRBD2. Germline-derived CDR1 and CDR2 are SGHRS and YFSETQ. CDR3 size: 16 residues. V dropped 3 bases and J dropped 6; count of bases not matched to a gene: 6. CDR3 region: CASSSMTSGRAGELFF. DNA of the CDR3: TGCGCCAGCAGCTCGATGACTAGCGGGAGAGCCGGGGAGCTGTTTTTT.

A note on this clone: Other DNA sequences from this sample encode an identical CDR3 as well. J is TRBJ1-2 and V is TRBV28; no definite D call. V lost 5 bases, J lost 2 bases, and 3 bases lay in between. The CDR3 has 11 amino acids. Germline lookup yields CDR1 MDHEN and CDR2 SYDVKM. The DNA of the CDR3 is TGTGCCAGCAGTCCAAACTATGGCTACACCTTC. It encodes CASSPNYGYTF.

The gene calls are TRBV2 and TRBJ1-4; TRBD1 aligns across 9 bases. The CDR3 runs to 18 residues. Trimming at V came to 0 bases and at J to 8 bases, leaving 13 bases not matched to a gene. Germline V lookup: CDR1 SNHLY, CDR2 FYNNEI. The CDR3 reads CASSEAPWTGEPEEKLFF. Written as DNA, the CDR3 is TGTGCCAGCAGTGAAGCCCCGTGGACAGGGGAACCCGAGGAAAAACTGTTTTTT.

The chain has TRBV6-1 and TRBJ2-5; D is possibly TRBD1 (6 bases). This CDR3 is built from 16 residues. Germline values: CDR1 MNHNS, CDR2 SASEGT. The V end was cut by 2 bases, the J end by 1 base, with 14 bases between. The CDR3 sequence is CASSEQAGVGQETQYF. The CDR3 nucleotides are TGTGCCAGCAGTGAACAGGCAGGGGTTGGCCAAGAGACCCAGTACTTC.

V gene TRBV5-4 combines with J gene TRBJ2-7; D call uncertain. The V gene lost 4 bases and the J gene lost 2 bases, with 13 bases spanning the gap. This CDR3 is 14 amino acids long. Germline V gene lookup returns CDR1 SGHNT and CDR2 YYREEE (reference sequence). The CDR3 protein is CASSLVDNTYEQYF. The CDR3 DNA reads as TGTGCCAGCAGCCTGGTCGACAATACCTACGAGCAGTACTTC.

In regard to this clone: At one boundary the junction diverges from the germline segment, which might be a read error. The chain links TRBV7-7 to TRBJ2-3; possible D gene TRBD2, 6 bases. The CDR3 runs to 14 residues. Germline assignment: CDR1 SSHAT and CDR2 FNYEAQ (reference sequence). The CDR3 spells CASSPGGSTDTQYF. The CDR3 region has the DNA TGTGCTAGCAGCCCCGGGGGTAGCACAGATACGCAGTATTTT.

The CDR3 reads CASSSTPGLAFNEQYF. CDR3 sequence (DNA): TGTGCCAGCAGTTCTACTCCGGGACTAGCGTTTAACGAGCAGTACTTC. This chain joins TRBV28 and TRBJ2-7, with 10 bases matching TRBD2. With 4 bases clipped from V and 5 bases from J, the junction kept 11 bases outside the gene matches. CDR3 length equals 16 residues. CDR1 and CDR2 (germline): MDHEN, SYDVKM.

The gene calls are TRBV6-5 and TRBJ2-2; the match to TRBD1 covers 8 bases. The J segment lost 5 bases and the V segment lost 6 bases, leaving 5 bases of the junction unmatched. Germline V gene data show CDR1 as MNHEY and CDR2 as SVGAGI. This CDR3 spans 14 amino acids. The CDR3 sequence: CASRITGGTGELFF. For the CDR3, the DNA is TGTGCCAGCAGAATAACAGGGGGAACCGGGGAGCTGTTTTTT.

The CDR3 sequence: CASSDTRQVRANTGELFF. The CDR3 DNA reads as TGTGCCAGCAGTGACACAAGACAGGTAAGAGCGAACACCGGGGAGCTGTTTTTT. The rearrangement joins TRBV6-1 to TRBJ2-2, with a weak D call TRBD1 (6 bases). The CDR3 is 18 residues long. Germline V CDR1 and CDR2: MNHNS, SASEGT. Trimming stripped 3 bases from V and 0 bases from J, with 17 bases between.

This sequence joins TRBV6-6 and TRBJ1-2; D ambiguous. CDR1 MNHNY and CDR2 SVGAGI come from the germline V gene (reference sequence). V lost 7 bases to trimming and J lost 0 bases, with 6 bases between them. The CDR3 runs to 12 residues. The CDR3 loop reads CASTGTNYGYTF. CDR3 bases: TGTGCCAGCACCGGGACTAACTATGGCTACACCTTC.

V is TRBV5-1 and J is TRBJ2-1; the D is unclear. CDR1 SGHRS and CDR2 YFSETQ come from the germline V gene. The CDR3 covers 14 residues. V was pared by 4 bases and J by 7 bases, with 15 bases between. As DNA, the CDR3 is TGCGCCAGCAGCCCTCACCTAGAGTGGAATGAGCAGTTCTTC. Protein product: CASSPHLEWNEQFF. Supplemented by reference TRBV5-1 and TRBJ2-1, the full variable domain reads KAGVTQTPRYLIKTRGQQVTLSCSPISGHRSVSWYQQTPGQGLQFLFEYFSETQRNKGNFPGRFSGRQFSNSRSEMNVSTLELGDSALYLCASSPHLEWNEQFFGPGTRLTVL.

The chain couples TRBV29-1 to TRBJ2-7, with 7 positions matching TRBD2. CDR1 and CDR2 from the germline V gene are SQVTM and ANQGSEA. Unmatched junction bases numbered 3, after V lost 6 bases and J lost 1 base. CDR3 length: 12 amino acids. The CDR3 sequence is CSVRGGSYEQYF. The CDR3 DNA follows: TGCAGCGTACGGGGAGGGTCCTACGAGCAGTACTTC.

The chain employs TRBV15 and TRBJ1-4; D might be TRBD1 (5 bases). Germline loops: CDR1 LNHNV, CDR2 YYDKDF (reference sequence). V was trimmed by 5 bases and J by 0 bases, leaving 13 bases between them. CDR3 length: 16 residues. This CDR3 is CATSVDRLSTNEKLFF. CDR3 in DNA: TGTGCCACCAGCGTCGACAGATTATCAACTAATGAAAAACTGTTTTTT.

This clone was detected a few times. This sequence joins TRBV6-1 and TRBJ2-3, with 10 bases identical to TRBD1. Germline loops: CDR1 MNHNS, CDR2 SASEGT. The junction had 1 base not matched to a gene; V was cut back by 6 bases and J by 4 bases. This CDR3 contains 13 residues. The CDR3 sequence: CASRTGGADTQYF. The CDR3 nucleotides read TGTGCCAGCAGGACAGGGGGCGCAGATACGCAGTATTTT.

CDR3 loop: CASSDRTGHTEAFF. In DNA, the CDR3 is TGTGCCAGCAGCGATCGGACAGGACACACTGAAGCTTTCTTT. This chain joins TRBV2 and TRBJ1-1; 7 bases map to TRBD1. This CDR3 has 14 residues. Germline CDR1 and CDR2: SNHLY and FYNNEI. The trim removed 6 bases at V and 3 bases at J, leaving 7 bases unmatched.

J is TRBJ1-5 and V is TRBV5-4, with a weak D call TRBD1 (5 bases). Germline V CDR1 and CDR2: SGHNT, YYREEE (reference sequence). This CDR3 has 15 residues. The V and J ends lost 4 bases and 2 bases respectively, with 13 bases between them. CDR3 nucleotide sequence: TGTGCCAGCAGCCGGGACCCTCGAGGCAATCAGCCCCAGCATTTT. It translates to CASSRDPRGNQPQHF.